The count of the clone carrying this TCR beta chain is one. What it binds is unknown. The CDR3 has 17 residues. Germline CDR1 reads SGHVS; CDR2 reads FQNEAQ. V was clipped by 5 bases and J by 7 bases; unmatched bases: 10. Clones were sequenced by immunoSEQ multiplex PCR, and TCRdb holds only the in-frame ones, with some missing. In the table there are approximately 58,000 clones, about 91% of which are singletons. This sample is part of a study of cytomegalovirus exposure and HLA in healthy donors. Study conclusions and caveats: There were a few CMV-associated chains whose specificity for CMV antigens was confirmed in vitro. Many donors carried some public TCRs, although rarity characterized most TCR sequences.

The sequence was obtained from a woman in her thirties in good health and CMV-seronegative. The sample taken for sequencing was PBMCs. The J gene is TRBJ2-1, the V gene TRBV7-8, with 14 nucleotides matching TRBD2. The CDR3 here is CASSPNPGLAGENEQFF. CDR3 DNA sequence: TGTGCCAGCAGCCCAAATCCGGGACTAGCGGGAGAAAATGAGCAGTTCTTC.